These 13 T cell receptor beta chains originate from one sample sequenced in a study of T cells in localized non-small cell lung cancer. Assay used: immunoSEQ multiplex PCR; TCRdb lists only in-frame clones, some missing. This sample has around 50,000 clones, with around 86% found just once. The sample was peripheral blood, taken before any cancer treatment. The receptors derive from a woman between 35 and 70 years old with stage I lung adenocarcinoma.

The CDR3, as DNA: TGTGCCAGTACCCACCGCCTAGCGACTAGCGGAGTTGGAGATACGCAGTATTTT. Translation gives CASTHRLATSGVGDTQYF. The gene calls are TRBV7-9 and TRBJ2-3; TRBD2 agrees at 9 bases. With V trimmed by 9 bases and J by 5 bases, 21 bases remained unmatched. The CDR3 sequence is 18 residues long. Germline V gene data show CDR1 as SEHNR and CDR2 as FQNEAQ (reference sequence).

The CDR3 here is CASSLDNTGGDEQFF. CDR3 coding DNA: TGTGCCAGCAGCTTAGACAATACAGGGGGTGATGAGCAGTTCTTC. V usage is TRBV11-2 and J usage is TRBJ2-1; 8 nucleotides match TRBD1. The CDR3 has 15 amino acids. Germline trimming cut 0 bases from V and 8 bases from J; bases unmatched to any gene: 6. Germline CDR1 reads SGHAT; CDR2 reads FQNNGV.

The gene calls are TRBV5-1 and TRBJ1-5; D perhaps matches TRBD1 (6 bases). Germline CDR1 is SGHRS and CDR2 is YFSETQ. V shed 1 base and J shed 4 bases, with 12 bases lying between them. The CDR3 has 15 amino acids. CDR3 coding DNA: TGCGCCAGCAGCTTGACAGGGACGGTGAATCAGCCCCAGCATTTT. It codes for CASSLTGTVNQPQHF.

The chain is built from TRBV2 and TRBJ2-2; possible D gene TRBD1, 6 bases. This CDR3 has 14 amino acids. Germline assignment: CDR1 SNHLY and CDR2 FYNNEI. Trimming pared 5 bases from V and 3 bases from J, leaving 10 bases between. CDR3 in amino acids: CASSTTGYTGELFF. The CDR3 DNA reads as TGTGCCAGCAGTACCACAGGGTACACCGGGGAGCTGTTTTTT.

The chain is built from TRBV28 and TRBJ2-1, with a tentative D call TRBD2 (6 bases). V was trimmed by 6 bases and J by 9 bases, leaving 15 bases between them. Germline lookup yields CDR1 MDHEN and CDR2 SYDVKM. The CDR3 sequence is 13 residues long. The CDR3 nucleotides read TGTGCCAGCAGCCCTCGACTAGTCGGTGAGCAGTTCTTC. Translating it yields CASSPRLVGEQFF. The variable domain in full, completed from reference TRBV28 and TRBJ2-1, reads DVKVTQSSRYLVKRTGEKVFLECVQDMDHENMFWYRQDPGLGLRLIYFSYDVKMKEKGDIPEGYSVSREKKERFSLILESASTNQTSMYLCASSPRLVGEQFFGPGTRLTVL.

This chain joins TRBV28 and TRBJ1-2; tentatively, D is TRBD1 (6 bases). Germline CDR1 reads MDHEN; CDR2 reads SYDVKM. V gave up 2 bases and J gave up 3 bases, with 13 bases separating them. CDR3 length equals 15 residues. The CDR3 sequence: CASSLGLRTDYGYTF. CDR3 DNA: TGTGCCAGCAGTTTAGGCCTCAGGACAGACTATGGCTACACCTTC.

The rearrangement uses TRBV6-1 and TRBJ1-6; D gene ambiguous. Trimming shortened V by 2 bases and J by 4 bases, and 18 bases separated the two germline ends. Looked up from germline, CDR1 is MNHNS and CDR2 is SASEGT. CDR3 length: 18 residues. In nucleotides, the CDR3 is TGTGCCAGCAGTGAACTCCCCCCTCTTGGGCCTTATAATTCACCCCTCCACTTT. This codes for CASSELPPLGPYNSPLHF.

This clone was observed a single time. This chain joins TRBV10-3 and TRBJ2-7, with 13 bases fitting TRBD2. The V segment lost 6 bases and the J segment 5 bases; nucleotides outside the gene matches: 4. This CDR3 region has 14 residues. Germline assignment: CDR1 ENHRY and CDR2 SYGVKD. The CDR3 region has the DNA TGTGCCATCAGGGGACTAGCGGGGATTAACGAGCAGTACTTC. Its protein is CAIRGLAGINEQYF.

The CDR3 loop is CASSPKGNTIYF. The CDR3 DNA follows: TGTGCCAGCAGCCCGAAGGGAAACACCATATATTTT. The V and J genes are TRBV11-2 and TRBJ1-3; D is unclear. From germline, CDR1 is SGHAT and CDR2 FQNNGV. The CDR3 sequence is 12 residues long. V was trimmed by 5 bases and J by 4 bases, leaving 6 bases between them.

V is TRBV5-1 and J is TRBJ1-3; 12 bases align to TRBD1. In germline, CDR1 is SGHRS, CDR2 YFSETQ. The CDR3 has 16 amino acids. J gave up 2 bases and V 4 bases, and 4 bases lay outside the gene matches. The chain's CDR3 is CASSPRDRGPGNTIYF. The CDR3 DNA is TGCGCCAGCAGCCCCCGGGACAGGGGGCCTGGAAACACCATATATTTT.

This chain uses TRBV27 with TRBJ2-7; 7 bases are a match to TRBD1. The V gene's germline CDR1 is MNHEY and CDR2 SMNVEV (reference sequence). Trimming removed 5 bases from V and 2 bases from J; junction bases left unmatched: 6. CDR3 length: 14 amino acids. The DNA of the CDR3 is TGTGCCAGCAGTCGGGACAGCATCCCCTACGAGCAGTACTTC. This codes for CASSRDSIPYEQYF.

Here the CDR3 DNA reads TGTGCCAGCAGCGTGACAGCGAACACTGAAGCTTTCTTT. Translated, it gives CASSVTANTEAFF. This sequence joins TRBV7-3 and TRBJ1-1; a weak D match, TRBD1 (5 bases). CDR1 SGHTA and CDR2 FQGTGA come from the germline V gene. The CDR3 length is 13 residues. Between the trimmed V and J ends, which lost 5 bases and 1 base, there was a span of 8 bases.

The chain employs TRBV5-1 and TRBJ2-4, with D maybe TRBD2 (6 bases). CDR3 length: 14 residues. The V and J ends lost 0 bases and 8 bases respectively, with 12 bases between them. Germline V CDR1 and CDR2: SGHRS, YFSETQ. For the CDR3, the DNA is TGCGCCAGCAGCTTGGCGTCCGGAGGGGACATTCAGTACTTC. It encodes CASSLASGGDIQYF.